The text below deals with one TCR beta chain. Its antigen is as yet unknown. This record belongs to a study of T cell responses to AZD1222 COVID-19 vaccine. This CDR3 region has 15 residues. Between the trimmed V and J ends, which lost 7 bases and 0 bases, there was a span of 13 bases. Germline CDR1 and CDR2: MDHEN and SYDVKM. Profiling relied on immunoSEQ multiplex PCR, and the TCRdb table lists in-frame clones only, not all of them. The data hold about 82,000 clones, with roughly nine tenths observed a single time. The study's findings and limits: Unmutated variant regions are reportedly the target of nearly half of TCRs that are spike-specific.

The rearrangement joins TRBV28 to TRBJ1-5; D gene ambiguous. The clonotype originates from an adult in good health. Sequencing used peripheral blood, obtained on day 0 of AZD1222 vaccination. CDR3 residues: CASTSGFHSNQPQHF. CDR3 coding DNA: TGTGCCAGCACGTCTGGGTTCCATAGCAATCAGCCCCAGCATTTT.